The 14 T cell receptor beta chains below were found in one sample sequenced in a study of PD-1 blockade in classical Hodgkin lymphoma. Relapse was seen in all patients after autologous stem cell transplantation, and brentuximab vedotin exposure was variable. Magnetic negative selection isolated CD8+ T cells from thawed PBMCs. Sequencing used immunoSEQ multiplex PCR; TCRdb keeps in-frame clones, though not all of them. This table has roughly 12,000 clones, approximately 80% appearing once. Sequencing used CD8+ T cells from blood, obtained at baseline. These receptors originate from a human donor with classical Hodgkin lymphoma.

This clone was counted once. The rearrangement links TRBV28 to TRBJ1-5; D call uncertain. V lost 2 bases and J lost 0, with 11 bases in between. Germline V gene data show CDR1 as MDHEN and CDR2 as SYDVKM. CDR3 size: 16 residues. The CDR3 loop is CASSLEAGYSNQPQHF. The CDR3 DNA sequence: TGTGCCAGCAGTTTAGAGGCGGGATATAGCAATCAGCCCCAGCATTTT.

The chain has TRBV9 and TRBJ2-1, with 7 bases that match TRBD2. This CDR3 is 16 amino acids long. In germline, CDR1 is SGDLS, CDR2 YYNGEE. With 0 bases clipped from V and 0 bases from J, the junction kept 3 bases outside the gene matches. CDR3 in DNA: TGTGCCAGCAGCGTAGACGGCGGGGGCTCCTACAATGAGCAGTTCTTC. It codes for CASSVDGGGSYNEQFF.

The CDR3 region has the DNA TGTGCCAGCAGTCCCCTGATCAGCACAGATACGCAGTATTTT. Protein sequence: CASSPLISTDTQYF. J is TRBJ2-3 and V is TRBV6-5; no definite D call. The germline V gene encodes CDR1 MNHEY and CDR2 SVGAGI. The CDR3 runs to 14 residues. V was cut by 5 bases and J by 0 bases, with 9 bases left in between.

The chain links TRBV5-5 to TRBJ1-5; D unclear. The CDR3 runs to 15 residues. CDR1 SGHKS and CDR2 YYEKEE come from the germline V gene (reference sequence). V lost 0 bases and J 0 bases, leaving 7 bases between the germline ends. CDR3 nucleotide sequence: TGTGCCAGCAGCTTGGGGCAGGCTAGCAATCAGCCCCAGCATTTT. This gives the protein CASSLGQASNQPQHF. Full variable domain (remainder filled in from reference TRBV5-5 and TRBJ1-5): DAGVTQSPTHLIKTRGQQVTLRCSPISGHKSVSWYQQVLGQGPQFIFQYYEKEERGRGNFPDRFSARQFPNYSSELNVNALLLGDSALYLCASSLGQASNQPQHFGDGTRLSIL.

V gene TRBV2 combines with J gene TRBJ1-1; weak D call: TRBD1 (6 bases). V was shortened by 8 bases and J by 1 base, with 20 bases between the two germline ends. This CDR3 contains 16 residues. Germline CDR1 is SNHLY and CDR2 is FYNNEI. CDR3 sequence (DNA): TGTGCCAGCCCTCCCAATTGGGGACATTGGAACACTGAAGCTTTCTTT. Translating it yields CASPPNWGHWNTEAFF.

The rearrangement joins TRBV27 to TRBJ2-3; D unresolved. Germline assignment: CDR1 MNHEY and CDR2 SMNVEV (reference sequence). The CDR3 is 14 amino acids. The V end lost 7 bases, the J end lost 0 bases, and 11 bases lay between the germline ends. CDR3 in amino acids: CASKKTDSTDTQYF. The CDR3 bases are TGTGCCAGCAAAAAGACGGACAGCACAGATACGCAGTATTTT.

V is TRBV5-4 and J is TRBJ1-1; weak D call: TRBD1 (5 bases). V shed 5 bases and J shed 4 bases, with 18 bases lying between them. The CDR3 has 15 amino acids. The germline CDR1 and CDR2 sequences are SGHNT and YYREEE (reference sequence). CDR3 DNA sequence: TGTGCCAGCAGACTCCTGACGGGGGGAAGCACTGAAGCTTTCTTT. Translated, it gives CASRLLTGGSTEAFF.

The chain has TRBV14 and TRBJ1-1; no firm D call. The CDR3 has 15 residues. V lost 4 bases and J 0 bases, leaving 12 bases between the germline ends. In germline, CDR1 is SGHDN, CDR2 FVKESK. CDR3 DNA: TGTGCCAGCAGCCCCCGGGAGGGAATGAACACTGAAGCTTTCTTT. It yields the protein CASSPREGMNTEAFF.

The chain links TRBV5-4 to TRBJ2-2; 7 nucleotides align to TRBD1. In germline, CDR1 is SGHNT, CDR2 YYREEE (reference sequence). The CDR3 totals 15 residues. V was clipped by 0 bases and J by 5 bases; unmatched bases: 4. CDR3 DNA: TGTGCCAGCAGCTTGGGGCCAGGGGGAACCGGGGAGCTGTTTTTT. It specifies CASSLGPGGTGELFF. Full variable domain (rest looked up from reference TRBV5-4 and TRBJ2-2): ETGVTQSPTHLIKTRGQQVTLRCSSQSGHNTVSWYQQALGQGPQFIFQYYREEENGRGNFPPRFSGLQFPNYSSELNVNALELDDSALYLCASSLGPGGTGELFFGEGSRLTVL.

The rearrangement links TRBV6-1 to TRBJ1-2, with 11 bases lining up with TRBD1. V lost 2 bases to trimming and J lost 7 bases; unmatched junction nucleotides: 6. Per germline, CDR1 MNHNS and CDR2 SASEGT. This CDR3 has 15 residues. The CDR3 nucleotides are TGTGCCAGCAGTGAATGGGGACAGGGGGGAGGTGGCTACACCTTC. Translation gives CASSEWGQGGGGYTF.

The rearrangement joins TRBV27 to TRBJ2-1; D might be TRBD2 (6 bases). Germline CDR1 reads MNHEY; CDR2 reads SMNVEV (reference sequence). Between the trimmed V and J ends, which lost 2 bases and 4 bases, there was a span of 15 bases. The CDR3 runs to 16 residues. CDR3 sequence reads: CASSLRAGQVYNEQFF. The CDR3 DNA reads TGTGCCAGCAGTTTAAGGGCGGGGCAGGTTTACAATGAGCAGTTCTTC.

The chain is built from TRBV11-2 and TRBJ2-3; D is perhaps TRBD1 or TRBD2 (5 bases each). The CDR3 loop spans 15 amino acids. The germline V gene has CDR1 SGHAT and CDR2 FQNNGV. Trimming took off 4 bases at V and 5 bases at J, with 16 bases between the two ends. The DNA of the CDR3 is TGTGCCAGCAGCTCACAAGGGGTCGCGGGAGATACGCAGTATTTT. It encodes CASSSQGVAGDTQYF. Variable domain in full (rest from reference TRBV11-2 and TRBJ2-3): EAGVAQSPRYKIIEKRQSVAFWCNPISGHATLYWYQQILGQGPKLLIQFQNNGVVDDSQLPKDRFSAERLKGVDSTLKIQPAKLEDSAVYLCASSSQGVAGDTQYFGPGTRLTVL.

This chain links TRBV13 with TRBJ1-1; no definite D call. The CDR3 is made up of 14 amino acids. The V gene lost 0 bases and the J gene lost 1 base, with 6 bases spanning the gap. Germline values: CDR1 PRHDT, CDR2 FYEKMQ (reference sequence). The CDR3 sequence: CASSLGLTNTEAFF. DNA for the CDR3: TGTGCCAGCAGCTTAGGACTGACGAACACTGAAGCTTTCTTT.

The chain links TRBV15 to TRBJ2-1, with 9 bases fitting TRBD2. This CDR3 spans 16 amino acids. Trimming cost V 3 bases and J 3 bases; bases outside gene matches: 6. Germline CDR1 and CDR2: LNHNV and YYDKDF (reference sequence). In DNA, the CDR3 is TGTGCCACCAGCAGTCCCCCTAGCGGGATCTACAATGAGCAGTTCTTC. Residues: CATSSPPSGIYNEQFF.